This TCR beta chain was obtained from a study of cytomegalovirus exposure and HLA in healthy donors. Trimming cost V 4 bases and J 1 base; bases outside gene matches: 10. The CDR3 sequence is 16 residues long. Germline lookup yields CDR1 SGHRS and CDR2 YFSETQ. The PCR made use of 60 Vbeta and 13 Jbeta primers. Profiled with immunoSEQ multiplex PCR; TCRdb holds only in-frame clones, not every one. The sample contains about 110,000 clones, roughly 85% of which appear only once. The J gene is TRBJ1-1, the V gene TRBV5-1, with 7 bases that match TRBD1. The receptor was isolated from a man aged 30-40 years in good health and CMV-seropositive. The sequenced material came from PBMCs. Here the CDR3 reads CASSPIRDSGNTEAFF. The CDR3 DNA sequence: TGCGCCAGCAGCCCAATAAGGGACAGTGGGAACACTGAAGCTTTCTTT.